This entry is about one T cell receptor beta chain. Its antigen is currently not known. Per-nucleotide qualities are absent, and no much larger clonotype sits a single base away. Using the deep immunoSEQ assay, TCR CDR3 regions were amplified from genomic DNA by multiplex PCR. For each cell subset, the extracted genomic DNA was distributed evenly across all wells of several immunoSEQ 96-well plates, and each plate served as one replicate. For sorted subsets, each replicate PCR was loaded with roughly 0.2 ug genomic DNA, equivalent to 30,000 to 35,000 T cell genomes. Purified libraries were measured with a Qubit 3.0 fluorometer, size-checked on a Bioanalyzer 2100, and measured again with the KAPA Library Quantification kit. A separate single-read 150-cycle Illumina NextSeq 550 flow cell was used to sequence each immunoSEQ 96-well plate. Turning to the authors' computational methods: Because the immunoSEQ output included only junctional sequences and no quality scores, the filtering could not be the same as the filtering used for full-length reads. To assign V/J genes and CDR3, sequences were annotated against IMGT germline references using PyIR, a Python wrapper for IgBLAST v1.9. Reads were removed for weak V/J assignments (E-value above 1e-6), missing CDR3, stop codons, out-of-frame junctions, or ambiguous translated residues. V3J clonotypes were defined as sequences sharing the same inferred V gene, J gene, and CDR3 amino acid sequence. The percentage overlap between two repertoires was calculated by dividing the number of shared unique clonotypes by the size of the smaller repertoire. Three approaches were used to assess repertoire richness: RTK rarefaction, the Chao1 estimator, and Recon v2.1 estimates of unobserved clonotypes. OLGA was used to compute generation probabilities for all TCRbeta clonotypes that the gDNA method yielded from a handful of donors. TCRdb carries this immuneACCESS record with in-frame sequences only. Its versions omit some clonotypes, under half of them owing to an unresolved V gene in the studies checked, with the rest unexplained. That table is the source of V, J and clone size, and D and trimming were worked out from the DNA. A total of about 520,000 clones appear in this sample, around 95% of them only once. The top ten clones comprise about 0.068% of the sample.

The donors were healthy, HIV-negative adults who had no recently reported acute infections or vaccinations. All donors were Caucasian adults living in Nashville, Tennessee, USA. CD4+ T cells were enriched by magnetic negative selection, after which naive cells were positively selected on CD45RA and the negative fraction was taken as the memory subset. Blood was obtained by leukapheresis, after which PBMCs were separated by Ficoll-Histopaque density gradient centrifugation and cryopreserved in liquid nitrogen vapor phase. Analytical flow cytometry was used to check the purity and quantity of each magnetically sorted T cell population. Each sorted fraction had its genomic DNA isolated and then quantified by UV absorbance on a Nanodrop 2000c. This entry comes from a study of shared clonotypes between healthy human individuals (dated by TCRdb to the early 2020s). With regard to the full study: A few men and two women, aged 18 to 49 years, made up the cohort. Per donor, three plates each were used for CD4 naive and CD4 memory, two for CD8 naive, and one for CD8 memory. To increase sequencing depth and limit assay-specific biases, different laboratories used diverse techniques to prepare libraries and sequence TCR repertoires. To estimate repertoire size and how much clonotype sharing occurs between individuals, the study deeply sequenced the blood TCR repertoires of about five healthy adults. Each donor's leukapheresis produced roughly between roughly 0.94 and 9.5 billion PBMCs.

The germline ends are 18 bases apart after V is trimmed by 5 bases and J by 5 bases. The germline V gene (reference sequence) sets CDR1 to GTSNPN and CDR2 to SVGIG. The CDR3 sequence holds 15 residues, the cysteine and phenylalanine included. The retained sequence is limited to the CDR3, 45 bases, with the frame set at the first base. Overall study results and their limits: Compared with non-shared clonotypes, the clonotypes found in all four sorted-subset donors had higher generation probabilities. Based on pairwise subsampling, the degree of clonotype sharing among donors was expected to be affected by sequencing depth. Larger estimated clonotype richness was generally found for naive subsets than for memory subsets. Even with the large sequencing depth, rarefaction of the sorted-subset datasets indicated that sequencing was incomplete. Sharing across a few donors was observed for about 5% of naive CD4, over 3% of naive CD8, 2% to 2.5% of memory CD4, and about 0.4% of memory CD8 clonotypes. Sampling was limited to blood, and TCR repertoires in tissue likely differ from TCR repertoires in blood. The small number of donors limited the genetic and exposure-history diversity represented.

This receptor was identified in a woman aged 25 to 39 in good health. This receptor chain uses TRBV30 and TRBJ1-4; tentative D gene TRBD1, with 5 bases matching. The sequencing sample was made of naive CD4+ T cells sorted from blood. The cell subset or site label for this specimen denotes: CD45RA+ positively selected. The CDR3 region reads CAWGGSGQANEKLFF. The DNA sequence follows: TGTGCCTGGGGGGGGAGTGGGCAGGCAAATGAAAAACTGTTTTTT.